Presented here are 13 T cell receptor beta chains from one specimen sequenced in a study of cytomegalovirus exposure and HLA in healthy donors. PCR amplification relied on 60 Vbeta primers (plus 13 Jbeta primers). Measured with immunoSEQ multiplex PCR; TCRdb has only the in-frame clones, and not every one. The table includes some 140,000 clones, roughly 80% detected once. Input material: PBMCs. These receptors originate from a woman in her thirties or forties in good health and CMV-seronegative.

This clone came up a few times. The chain combines TRBV10-3 with TRBJ1-2; D gene ambiguous. This CDR3 comprises 11 residues. Germline V gives CDR1 ENHRY, CDR2 SYGVKD. V lost 3 bases and J lost 8, with 7 bases in between. DNA for the CDR3: TGTGCCATCAGTGAATTGGAGGGCTACACCTTC. Protein: CAISELEGYTF.

The V and J genes are TRBV5-1 and TRBJ1-2; 8 nucleotides match TRBD1. The V gene end was trimmed by 4 bases and the J gene end by 8 bases; junction bases not matched to a gene: 10. The CDR3 sequence is 14 residues long. Germline assignment: CDR1 SGHRS and CDR2 YFSETQ. The CDR3 coding sequence is TGCGCCAGCAGCCCTCAGGACAGGGTGAGAGGCTACACCTTC. Translation gives CASSPQDRVRGYTF.

For this clone: A read error may account for a junction end that differs from germline. The J gene is TRBJ1-1, the V gene TRBV6-1; weak D call: TRBD1 (6 bases). Germline CDR1 reads MNHNS; CDR2 reads SASEGT. The CDR3 has 11 residues. The CDR3, as DNA: TGTGCCAGCGGCAGGGGCACTGAAGCTTCCTTT. As protein: CASGRGTEASF.

The genes are TRBV7-2 and TRBJ2-1, with 7 bases aligning to TRBD2. CDR3 length: 15 residues. In germline, CDR1 is SGHTA, CDR2 FQGNSA. V dropped 3 bases and J dropped 2; count of bases not matched to a gene: 4. DNA for the CDR3: TGTGCCAGCAGCTTGGTTGCGGGAGCCTACAATGAGCAGTTCTTC. Its protein product is CASSLVAGAYNEQFF.

The chain couples TRBV7-2 to TRBJ1-1, with TRBD1 matching 9 bases. Germline assignment: CDR1 SGHTA and CDR2 FQGNSA. The V and J ends lost 4 bases and 4 bases, in that order; junction bases with no gene match: 16. CDR3 length: 18 residues. CDR3 in amino acids: CASSSGWGQGLVRTEAFF. CDR3 in DNA: TGTGCCAGCAGCTCCGGTTGGGGACAGGGACTCGTGCGCACTGAAGCTTTCTTT.

The chain is built from TRBV18 and TRBJ1-4, with D unclear. Germline V lookup: CDR1 KGHSH, CDR2 LQKENI. V was clipped by 5 bases and J by 4 bases, with 11 bases between them. This CDR3 is 14 amino acids long. CDR3 region: CASSITEDNEKLFF. The CDR3 DNA reads TGTGCCAGCTCAATAACAGAAGATAATGAAAAACTGTTTTTT.

The chain is built from TRBV4-1 and TRBJ2-7; 7 nucleotides align to TRBD2. V was clipped by 5 bases and J by 4 bases; unmatched bases: 17. Germline V gene sequence: CDR1 MGHRA, CDR2 YSYEKL. The CDR3 covers 17 residues. CDR3 DNA sequence: TGCGCCAGCAGCTGGCTAGCGGACAACCCTGAGATTTACGAGCAGTACTTC. It encodes CASSWLADNPEIYEQYF.

The sample holds one count of this clone. The chain carries TRBV28 and TRBJ2-5, with D maybe TRBD1 (5 bases). CDR1 is MDHEN, CDR2 SYDVKM, per germline. Deletions cut 6 bases from V and 7 bases from J, with 15 bases between. The length of the CDR3 is 13 residues. The DNA of the CDR3 is TGTGCCAGCAGACTGACAGATAGGGGGACCCAGTACTTC. Protein sequence: CASRLTDRGTQYF.

The V call is TRBV13, the J call TRBJ1-4; TRBD1 matches 7 bases. Trimming at V came to 4 bases and at J to 5 bases, leaving 1 base not matched to a gene. The CDR3 runs to 13 residues. CDR1 PRHDT and CDR2 FYEKMQ come from the germline V gene (reference sequence). The CDR3 loop is CASSSGQNEKLFF. CDR3 bases: TGTGCCAGCAGCTCGGGACAGAATGAAAAACTGTTTTTT.

This chain links TRBV6-5 with TRBJ2-5, with TRBD1 matching over 7 bases. The CDR3 is 15 residues long. J was trimmed by 1 base and V by 4 bases; bases with no gene match: 6. Germline V gives CDR1 MNHEY, CDR2 SVGAGI. CDR3 coding DNA: TGTGCCAGCAGTTCGGCGACAGGGTTCCAAGAGACCCAGTACTTC. Its protein is CASSSATGFQETQYF.

The chain has TRBV15 and TRBJ2-7; 9 nucleotides agree with TRBD2. The germline V gene encodes CDR1 LNHNV and CDR2 YYDKDF (reference sequence). The V and J ends lost 5 bases and 4 bases, in that order; junction bases with no gene match: 9. The CDR3 length is 15 residues. The CDR3 region is CATSFSASGVYEQYF. The CDR3 nucleotides are TGTGCCACCAGCTTCTCGGCTAGCGGGGTTTACGAGCAGTACTTC.

V and J are TRBV5-1 and TRBJ1-2, with TRBD1 matching over 10 bases. CDR3 size: 17 residues. Per the germline V gene, CDR1 is SGHRS and CDR2 is YFSETQ. With 3 bases clipped from V and 6 bases from J, the junction kept 14 bases outside the gene matches. In DNA form, the CDR3 reads TGCGCCAGCAGCTCAGAACCCGGGGACAGGGGTTCGGATGGCTACACCTTC. Its translation is CASSSEPGDRGSDGYTF.

The chain uses TRBV6-6 and TRBJ2-1; the match to TRBD2 covers 10 bases. This CDR3 comprises 15 residues. Losses at the gene ends were 2 bases for V and 8 bases for J; bases not matched to a gene: 6. The germline V gene encodes CDR1 MNHNY and CDR2 SVGAGI (reference sequence). CDR3: CASSYVQRGGDEQFF. The CDR3 region has the DNA TGTGCCAGCAGTTACGTCCAGCGGGGGGGCGATGAGCAGTTCTTC.